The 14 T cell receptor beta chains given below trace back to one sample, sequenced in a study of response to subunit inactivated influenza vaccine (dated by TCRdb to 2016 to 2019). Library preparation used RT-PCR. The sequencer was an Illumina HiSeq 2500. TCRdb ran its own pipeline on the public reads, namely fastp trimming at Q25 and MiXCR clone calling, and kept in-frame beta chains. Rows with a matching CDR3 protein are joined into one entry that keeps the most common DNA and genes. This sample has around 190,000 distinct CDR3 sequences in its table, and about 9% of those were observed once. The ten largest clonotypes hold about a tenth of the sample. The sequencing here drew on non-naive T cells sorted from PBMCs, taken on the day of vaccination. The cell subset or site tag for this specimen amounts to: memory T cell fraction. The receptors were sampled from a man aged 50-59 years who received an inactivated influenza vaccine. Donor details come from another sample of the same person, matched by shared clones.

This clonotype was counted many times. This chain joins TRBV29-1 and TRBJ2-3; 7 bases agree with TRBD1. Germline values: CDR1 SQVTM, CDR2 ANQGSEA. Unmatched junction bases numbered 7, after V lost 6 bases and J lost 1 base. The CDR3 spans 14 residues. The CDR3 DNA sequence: TGCAGCGTCTCCCGGGACAGTCGCACAGATACGCAGTATTTT. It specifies CSVSRDSRTDTQYF.

In DNA, the CDR3 is TGTGCCACCAGCAGAGATCGGGCTCCCCGGCGGAACACAGATACGCAGTATTTT. Translated, it gives CATSRDRAPRRNTDTQYF. This chain joins TRBV15 and TRBJ2-3; unclear D gene. This CDR3 is 18 amino acids long. In germline, CDR1 is LNHNV, CDR2 YYDKDF (reference sequence). Trimming stripped 0 bases from V and 2 bases from J, with 18 bases between.

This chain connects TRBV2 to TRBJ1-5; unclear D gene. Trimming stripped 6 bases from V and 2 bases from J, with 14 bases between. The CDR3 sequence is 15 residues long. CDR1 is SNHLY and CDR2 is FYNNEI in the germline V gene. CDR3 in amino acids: CASRVQPGGNQPQHF. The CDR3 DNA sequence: TGTGCCAGCAGAGTCCAACCGGGAGGCAATCAGCCCCAGCATTTT.

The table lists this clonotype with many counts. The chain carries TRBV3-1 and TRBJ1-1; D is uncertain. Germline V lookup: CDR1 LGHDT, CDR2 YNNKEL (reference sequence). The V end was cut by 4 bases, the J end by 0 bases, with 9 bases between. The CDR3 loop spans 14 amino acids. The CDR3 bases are TGTGCCAGCAGCCGCCTCGAAATGAACACTGAAGCTTTCTTT. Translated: CASSRLEMNTEAFF.

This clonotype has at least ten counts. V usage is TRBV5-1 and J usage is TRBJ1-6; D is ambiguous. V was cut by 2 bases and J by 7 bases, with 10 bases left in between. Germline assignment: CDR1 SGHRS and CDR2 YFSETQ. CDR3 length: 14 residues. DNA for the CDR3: TGCGCCAGCAGCTTTACCGGGAGAAATTCACCCCTCCACTTT. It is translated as CASSFTGRNSPLHF.

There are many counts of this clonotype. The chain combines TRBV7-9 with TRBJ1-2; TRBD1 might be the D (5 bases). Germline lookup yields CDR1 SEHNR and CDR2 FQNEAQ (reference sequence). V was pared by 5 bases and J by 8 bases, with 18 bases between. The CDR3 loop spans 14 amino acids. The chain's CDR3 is CASSPQEGAWGYTF. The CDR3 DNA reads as TGTGCCAGCAGCCCCCAGGAAGGGGCTTGGGGCTACACCTTC.

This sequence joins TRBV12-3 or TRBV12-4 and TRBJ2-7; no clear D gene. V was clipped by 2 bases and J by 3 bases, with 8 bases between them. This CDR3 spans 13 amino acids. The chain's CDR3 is CASSLSTFYEQYF. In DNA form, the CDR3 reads TGTGCCAGCAGTTTATCCACATTCTACGAGCAGTACTTC.

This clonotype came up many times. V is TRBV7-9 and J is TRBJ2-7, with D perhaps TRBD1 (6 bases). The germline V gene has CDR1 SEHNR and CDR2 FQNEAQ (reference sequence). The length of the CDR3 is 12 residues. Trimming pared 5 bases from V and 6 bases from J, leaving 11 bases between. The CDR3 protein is CASSQGMVEQYF. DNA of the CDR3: TGTGCCAGCAGCCAGGGGATGGTCGAGCAGTACTTC.

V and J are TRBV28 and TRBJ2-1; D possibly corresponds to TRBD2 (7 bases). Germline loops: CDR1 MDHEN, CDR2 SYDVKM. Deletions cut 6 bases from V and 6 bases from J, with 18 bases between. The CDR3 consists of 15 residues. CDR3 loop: CASRMGGGIRNEQFF. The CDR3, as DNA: TGTGCCAGCAGAATGGGCGGGGGCATACGCAATGAGCAGTTCTTC.

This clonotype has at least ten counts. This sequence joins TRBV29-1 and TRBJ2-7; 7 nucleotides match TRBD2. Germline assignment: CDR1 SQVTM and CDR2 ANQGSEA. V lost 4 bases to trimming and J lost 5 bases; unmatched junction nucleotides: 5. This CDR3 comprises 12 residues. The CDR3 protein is CSVGAGDDEQYF. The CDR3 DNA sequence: TGCAGCGTTGGGGCGGGAGACGACGAGCAGTACTTC.

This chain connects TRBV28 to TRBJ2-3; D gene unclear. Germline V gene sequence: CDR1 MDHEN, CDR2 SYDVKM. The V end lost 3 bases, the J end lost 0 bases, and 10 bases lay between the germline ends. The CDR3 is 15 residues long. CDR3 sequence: CASSFSPVSTDTQYF. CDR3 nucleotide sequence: TGTGCCAGCAGTTTTTCCCCCGTTAGCACAGATACGCAGTATTTT.

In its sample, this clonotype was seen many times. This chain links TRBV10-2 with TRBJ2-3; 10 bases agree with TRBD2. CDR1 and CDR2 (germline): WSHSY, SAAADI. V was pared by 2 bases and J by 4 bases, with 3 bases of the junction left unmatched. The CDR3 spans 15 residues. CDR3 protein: CASSEPSGGADTQYF. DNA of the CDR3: TGCGCCAGCAGTGAGCCCAGCGGGGGGGCAGATACGCAGTATTTT.

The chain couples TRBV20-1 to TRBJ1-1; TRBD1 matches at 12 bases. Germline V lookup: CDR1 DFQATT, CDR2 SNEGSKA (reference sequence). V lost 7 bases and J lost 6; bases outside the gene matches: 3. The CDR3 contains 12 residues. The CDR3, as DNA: TGCAGTGTGGGGACAGGGGGCTCTGAAGCTTTCTTT. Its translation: CSVGTGGSEAFF.

The CDR3 sequence: CASSLMTGGNSPLHF. Written as DNA, the CDR3 is TGTGCCAGCAGCTTAATGACAGGGGGCAATTCACCCCTCCACTTT. This rearrangement joins TRBV3-1 to TRBJ1-6, with 10 bases matching TRBD1. Germline-derived CDR1 and CDR2 are LGHDT and YNNKEL (reference sequence). The CDR3 is made up of 15 amino acids. With V trimmed by 5 bases and J by 7 bases, 5 bases remained unmatched.